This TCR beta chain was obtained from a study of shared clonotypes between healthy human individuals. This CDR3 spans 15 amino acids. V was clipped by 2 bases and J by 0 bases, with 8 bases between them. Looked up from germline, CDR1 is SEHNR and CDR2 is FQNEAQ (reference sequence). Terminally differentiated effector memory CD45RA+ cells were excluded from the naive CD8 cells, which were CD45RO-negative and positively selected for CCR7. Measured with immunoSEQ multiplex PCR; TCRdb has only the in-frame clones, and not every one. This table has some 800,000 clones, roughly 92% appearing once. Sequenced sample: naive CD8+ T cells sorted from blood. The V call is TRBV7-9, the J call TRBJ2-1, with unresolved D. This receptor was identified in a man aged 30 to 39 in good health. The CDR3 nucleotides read TGTGCCAGCAGCTTAATTGTTGGCTCCTACAATGAGCAGTTCTTC. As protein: CASSLIVGSYNEQFF.